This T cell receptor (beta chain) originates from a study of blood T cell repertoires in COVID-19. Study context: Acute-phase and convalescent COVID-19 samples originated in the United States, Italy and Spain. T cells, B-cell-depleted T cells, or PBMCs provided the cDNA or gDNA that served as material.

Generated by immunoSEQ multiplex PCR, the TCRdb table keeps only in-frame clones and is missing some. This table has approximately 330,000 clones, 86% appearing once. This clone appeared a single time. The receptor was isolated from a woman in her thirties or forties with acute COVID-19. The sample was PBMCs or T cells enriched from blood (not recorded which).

This chain's CDR3 is CASSQEAYRGHTTEAFF. CDR3 DNA: TGCGCCAGCAGCCAAGAGGCCTACAGGGGACATACGACTGAAGCTTTCTTT. This chain joins TRBV4-3 and TRBJ1-1; 7 nucleotides agree with TRBD1. CDR1 and CDR2 (germline): LGHNA, YSLEER. There are 17 residues in the CDR3. J was trimmed by 5 bases and V by 0 bases; bases with no gene match: 12.